The TCR beta chain described here comes from a study of long-term antiretroviral therapy in people with HIV. Study-wide results and limits: An increase in diversity followed ART, yet levels stayed below transplant donor controls. Clones with expansion before ART led the repertoire at all time points.

About this clone: What it binds is not known.

The CDR3 has 17 residues. Germline V gives CDR1 SGHDN, CDR2 FVKESK. J was trimmed by 3 bases and V by 3 bases; bases with no gene match: 11. People in the study who had HIV all got their treatment in the United States. Survey-level resolution applied to immunoSEQ assay v3.0. Here immunoSEQ multiplex PCR was the method, and the copy in TCRdb shows in-frame clones only, minus some. The data hold under 30,000 clones, with around 84% observed a single time. This chain connects TRBV14 to TRBJ2-7, with 10 bases identical to TRBD2. The origin of this receptor is a man under 40 with HIV. The sequenced sample was unsorted PBMCs, obtained 4.4 years after starting antiretroviral therapy. CDR3 sequence (DNA): TGTGCCAGCAGCCAGCCCGGTTTAGCGGGAGGCGGCTACGAGCAGTACTTC. Protein sequence: CASSQPGLAGGGYEQYF.